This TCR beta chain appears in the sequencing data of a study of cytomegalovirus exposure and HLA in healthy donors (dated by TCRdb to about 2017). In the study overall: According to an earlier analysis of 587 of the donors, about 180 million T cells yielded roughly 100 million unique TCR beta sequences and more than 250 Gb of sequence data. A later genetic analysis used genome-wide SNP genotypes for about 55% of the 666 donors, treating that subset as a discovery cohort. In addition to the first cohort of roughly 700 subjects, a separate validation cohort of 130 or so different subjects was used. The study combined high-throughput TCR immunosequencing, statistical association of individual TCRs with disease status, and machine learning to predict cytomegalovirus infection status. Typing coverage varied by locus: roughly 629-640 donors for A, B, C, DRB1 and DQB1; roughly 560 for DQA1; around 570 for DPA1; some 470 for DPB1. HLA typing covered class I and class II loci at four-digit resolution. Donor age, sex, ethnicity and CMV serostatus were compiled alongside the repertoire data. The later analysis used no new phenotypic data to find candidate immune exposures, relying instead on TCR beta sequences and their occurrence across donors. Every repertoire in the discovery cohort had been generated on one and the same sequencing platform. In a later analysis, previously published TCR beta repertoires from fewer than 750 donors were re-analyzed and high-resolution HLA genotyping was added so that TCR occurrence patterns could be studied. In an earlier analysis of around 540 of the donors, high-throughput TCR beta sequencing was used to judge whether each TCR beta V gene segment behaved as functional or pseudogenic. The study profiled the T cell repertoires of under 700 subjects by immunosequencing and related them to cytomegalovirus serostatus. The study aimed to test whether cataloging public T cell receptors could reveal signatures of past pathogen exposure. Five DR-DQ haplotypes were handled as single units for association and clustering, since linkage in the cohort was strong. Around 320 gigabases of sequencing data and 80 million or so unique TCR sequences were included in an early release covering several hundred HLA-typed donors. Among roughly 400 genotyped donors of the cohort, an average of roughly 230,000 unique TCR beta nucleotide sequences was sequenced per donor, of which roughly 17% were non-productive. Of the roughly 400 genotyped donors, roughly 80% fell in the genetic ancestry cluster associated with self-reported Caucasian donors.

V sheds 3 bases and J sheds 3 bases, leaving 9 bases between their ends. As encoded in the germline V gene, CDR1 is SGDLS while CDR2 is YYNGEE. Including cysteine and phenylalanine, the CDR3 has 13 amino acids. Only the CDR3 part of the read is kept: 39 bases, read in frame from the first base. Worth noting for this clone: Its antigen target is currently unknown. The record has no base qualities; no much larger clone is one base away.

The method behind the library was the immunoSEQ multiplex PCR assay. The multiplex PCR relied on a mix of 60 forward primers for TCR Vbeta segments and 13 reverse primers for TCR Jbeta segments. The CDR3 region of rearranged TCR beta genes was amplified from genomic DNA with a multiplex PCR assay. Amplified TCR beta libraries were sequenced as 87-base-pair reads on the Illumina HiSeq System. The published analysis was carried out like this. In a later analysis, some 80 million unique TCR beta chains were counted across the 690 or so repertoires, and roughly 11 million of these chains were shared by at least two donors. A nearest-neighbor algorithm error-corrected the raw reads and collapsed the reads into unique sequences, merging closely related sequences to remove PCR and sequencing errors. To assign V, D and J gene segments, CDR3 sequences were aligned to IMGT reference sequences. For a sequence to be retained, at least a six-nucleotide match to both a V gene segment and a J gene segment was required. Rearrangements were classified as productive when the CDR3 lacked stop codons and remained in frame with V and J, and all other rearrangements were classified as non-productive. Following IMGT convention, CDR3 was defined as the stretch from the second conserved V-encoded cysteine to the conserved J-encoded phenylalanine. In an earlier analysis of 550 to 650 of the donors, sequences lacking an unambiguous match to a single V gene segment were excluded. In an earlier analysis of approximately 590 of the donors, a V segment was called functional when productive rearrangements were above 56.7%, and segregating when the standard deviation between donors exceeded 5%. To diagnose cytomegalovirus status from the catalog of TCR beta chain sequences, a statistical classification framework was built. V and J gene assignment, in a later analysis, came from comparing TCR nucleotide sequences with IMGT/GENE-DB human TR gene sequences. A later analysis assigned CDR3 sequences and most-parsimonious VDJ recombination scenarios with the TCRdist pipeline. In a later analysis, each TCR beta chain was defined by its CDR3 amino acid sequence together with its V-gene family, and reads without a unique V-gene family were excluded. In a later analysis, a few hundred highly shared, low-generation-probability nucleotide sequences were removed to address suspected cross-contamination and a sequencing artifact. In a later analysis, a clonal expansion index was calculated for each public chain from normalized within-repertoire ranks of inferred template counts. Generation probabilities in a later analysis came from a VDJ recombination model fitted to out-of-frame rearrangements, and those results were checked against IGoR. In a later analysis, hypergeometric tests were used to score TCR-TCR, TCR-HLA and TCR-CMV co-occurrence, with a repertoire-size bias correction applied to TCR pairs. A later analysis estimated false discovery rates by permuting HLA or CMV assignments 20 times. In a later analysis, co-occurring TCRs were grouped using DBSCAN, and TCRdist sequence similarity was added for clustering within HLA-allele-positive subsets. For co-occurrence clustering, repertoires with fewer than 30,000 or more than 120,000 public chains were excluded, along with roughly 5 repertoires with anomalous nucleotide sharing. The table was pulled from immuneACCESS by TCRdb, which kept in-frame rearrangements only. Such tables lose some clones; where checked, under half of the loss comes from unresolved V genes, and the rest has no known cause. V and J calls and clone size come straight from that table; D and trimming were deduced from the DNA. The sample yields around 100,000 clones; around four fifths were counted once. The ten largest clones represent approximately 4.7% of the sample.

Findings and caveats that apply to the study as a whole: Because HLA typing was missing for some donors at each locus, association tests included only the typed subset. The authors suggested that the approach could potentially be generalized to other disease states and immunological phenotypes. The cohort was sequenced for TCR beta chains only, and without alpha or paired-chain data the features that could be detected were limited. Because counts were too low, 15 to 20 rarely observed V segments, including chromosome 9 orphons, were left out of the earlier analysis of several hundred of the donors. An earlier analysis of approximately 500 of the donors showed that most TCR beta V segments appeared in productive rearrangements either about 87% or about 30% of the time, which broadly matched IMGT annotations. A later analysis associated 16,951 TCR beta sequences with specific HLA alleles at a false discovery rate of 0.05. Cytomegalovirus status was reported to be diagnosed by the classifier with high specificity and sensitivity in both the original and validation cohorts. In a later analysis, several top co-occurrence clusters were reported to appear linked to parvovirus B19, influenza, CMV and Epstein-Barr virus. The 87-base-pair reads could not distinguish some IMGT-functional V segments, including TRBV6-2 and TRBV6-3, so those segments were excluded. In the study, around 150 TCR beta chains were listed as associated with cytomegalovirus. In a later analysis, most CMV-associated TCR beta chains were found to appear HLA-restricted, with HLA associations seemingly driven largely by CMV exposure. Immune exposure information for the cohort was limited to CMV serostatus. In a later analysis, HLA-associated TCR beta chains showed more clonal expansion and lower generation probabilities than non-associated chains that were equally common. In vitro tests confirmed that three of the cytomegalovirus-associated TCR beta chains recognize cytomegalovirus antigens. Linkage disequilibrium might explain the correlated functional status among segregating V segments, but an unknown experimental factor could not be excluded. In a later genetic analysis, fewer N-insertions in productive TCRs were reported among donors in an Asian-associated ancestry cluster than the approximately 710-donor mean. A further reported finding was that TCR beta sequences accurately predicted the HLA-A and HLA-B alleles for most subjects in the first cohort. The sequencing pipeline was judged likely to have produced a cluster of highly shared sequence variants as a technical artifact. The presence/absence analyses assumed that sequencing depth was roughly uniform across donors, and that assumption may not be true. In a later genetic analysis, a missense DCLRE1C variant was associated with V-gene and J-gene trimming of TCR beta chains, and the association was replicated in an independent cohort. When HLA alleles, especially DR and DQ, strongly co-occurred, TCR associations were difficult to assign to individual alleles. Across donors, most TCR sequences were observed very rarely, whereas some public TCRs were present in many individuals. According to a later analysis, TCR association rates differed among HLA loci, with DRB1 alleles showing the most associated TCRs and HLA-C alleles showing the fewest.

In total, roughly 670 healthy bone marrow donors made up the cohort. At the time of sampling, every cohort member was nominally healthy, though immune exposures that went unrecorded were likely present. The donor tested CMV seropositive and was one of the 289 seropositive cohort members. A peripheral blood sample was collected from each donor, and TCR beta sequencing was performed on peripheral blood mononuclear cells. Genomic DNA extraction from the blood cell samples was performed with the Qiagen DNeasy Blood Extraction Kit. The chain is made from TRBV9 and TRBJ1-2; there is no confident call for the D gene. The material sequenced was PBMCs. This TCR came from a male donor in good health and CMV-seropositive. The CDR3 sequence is CASSDAGDYGYTF. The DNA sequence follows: TGTGCCAGCAGCGACGCGGGAGACTATGGCTACACCTTC.